A single sample gave rise to the 30 T cell receptor beta chains below, sequenced in a study of response to subunit inactivated influenza vaccine (dated by TCRdb to about 2018). Library method: RT-PCR. TCRdb records Illumina HiSeq 2500 as the sequencer. TCRdb handled the public reads itself, with Q25 trimming in fastp and clone calling in MiXCR, and kept productive beta chains. Each entry is one CDR3 protein sequence, shown with its most common DNA and genes. For this sample there are about 570,000 distinct CDR3 sequences; roughly 10% appear just once. About 10% of the sample is taken by the ten largest. These sequences were also reported in another study, on T cells expressing NK-cell markers. Drawing on the second study: TCR beta cDNA libraries were made by 5'RACE template switching that added a universal primer site and unique molecular identifiers.

Sequences were derived from PBMCs from blood, sampled on the day of vaccination. The receptors come from a man aged 50 to 59 who received an inactivated influenza vaccine. Donor details come from another sample of the same person, matched by shared clones.

The chain recombines TRBV3-1 with TRBJ2-1; perhaps TRBD2 as D (5 bases). Germline loops: CDR1 LGHDT, CDR2 YNNKEL (reference sequence). The CDR3 runs to 13 residues. Trimming removed 3 bases from V and 6 bases from J, with 9 bases in between. This CDR3 is CASSQGTSNEQFF. DNA of the CDR3: TGTGCCAGCAGCCAGGGCACTAGCAATGAGCAGTTCTTC.

In its sample, this clonotype was seen a few times. This chain joins TRBV6-2 or TRBV6-3 and TRBJ2-3; TRBD2 might be the D (7 bases). In germline, CDR1 is MNHEY, CDR2 SVGEGT. CDR3 length: 17 amino acids. Trimming removed 9 bases from V and 5 bases from J, with 27 bases in between. CDR3 amino acids: CARAMICEGGGEDTQYF. Written as DNA, the CDR3 is TGTGCCAGAGCCATGATTTGTGAGGGAGGGGGAGAAGATACGCAGTATTTT.

The rearrangement uses TRBV6-1 and TRBJ1-4, with a possible D match to TRBD1 (5 bases). The CDR3 consists of 14 residues. V lost 3 bases and J 8 bases, leaving 13 bases between the germline ends. CDR1 is MNHNS, CDR2 SASEGT, per germline. DNA for the CDR3: TGTGCCAGCAGTGAGGGACGTGGGGGGGAAAAACTGTTTTTT. The encoded protein is CASSEGRGGEKLFF.

This sequence joins TRBV6-1 and TRBJ2-7, with TRBD2 matching over 13 bases. CDR1 and CDR2 (germline): MNHNS, SASEGT. Unmatched junction bases numbered 8, after V lost 9 bases and J lost 3 bases. The CDR3 is 15 amino acids. DNA of the CDR3: TGTGCCAGTGGGAGGACTAGCGGGAGTATCTACGAGCAGTACTTC. Its translation is CASGRTSGSIYEQYF.

The table lists this clonotype with many counts. The chain links TRBV13 to TRBJ2-3, with 14 bases identical to TRBD2. The CDR3 sequence is 22 residues long. Germline CDR1 is PRHDT and CDR2 is FYEKMQ (reference sequence). The J segment lost 0 bases and the V segment lost 0 bases, leaving 14 bases of the junction unmatched. CDR3 sequence reads: CASSLGLQAWTSGRPSTDTQYF. CDR3 in DNA: TGTGCCAGCAGCTTAGGCCTACAGGCCTGGACTAGCGGGAGGCCAAGCACAGATACGCAGTATTTT.

The chain couples TRBV12-3 or TRBV12-4 to TRBJ2-3, with D tentatively TRBD1 (6 bases). This CDR3 contains 14 residues. Between the trimmed V and J ends, which lost 6 bases and 4 bases, there was a span of 14 bases. CDR3 loop: CASSSGDGPDTQYF. The DNA for the CDR3 is TGTGCCAGCAGCTCAGGGGATGGGCCAGATACGCAGTATTTT.

The chain's CDR3 is CASSATGASWDEQYF. Written as DNA, the CDR3 is TGTGCCAGCAGTGCGACAGGGGCGTCGTGGGACGAGCAGTACTTC. The rearrangement links TRBV12-3 or TRBV12-4 to TRBJ2-7, with TRBD1 matching over 8 bases. The CDR3 length is 15 residues. V shed 5 bases and J 5 bases; nucleotides not matched to a gene: 11.

The V gene is TRBV5-4, the J gene TRBJ2-5; D may correspond to TRBD1 or TRBD2 (5 bases each). V lost 3 bases and J 5 bases, leaving 14 bases between the germline ends. The CDR3 sequence is 14 residues long. The germline gives CDR1 SGHNT, CDR2 YYREEE (reference sequence). The chain's CDR3 is CASSSEPGRETQYF. For the CDR3, the DNA is TGTGCCAGCAGCTCTGAACCGGGGCGCGAGACCCAGTACTTC.

This clonotype has more than one count but fewer than ten. This chain joins TRBV7-9 and TRBJ2-7; the match to TRBD2 covers 7 bases. The CDR3 has 12 residues. Germline V CDR1 and CDR2: SEHNR, FQNEAQ (reference sequence). The ends lost 5 bases at V and 7 bases at J; junction bases unmatched: 5. CDR3 nucleotide sequence: TGTGCCAGCAGCAAGGGAGGGCTGGAGCAGTACTTC. Protein product: CASSKGGLEQYF.

This clonotype was observed at least ten times. This sequence joins TRBV12-3 or TRBV12-4 and TRBJ2-7, with D uncertain. V was shortened by 6 bases and J by 2 bases, with 8 bases between the two germline ends. The CDR3 sequence is 12 residues long. Here the CDR3 reads CASSFGPYEQYF. The DNA for the CDR3 is TGTGCCAGCAGCTTCGGACCCTACGAGCAGTACTTC.

The DNA of the CDR3 is TGTGCCAGCAGCTTGAGGAGGGGATCTCAAGAGACCCAGTACTTC. It specifies CASSLRRGSQETQYF. V is TRBV5-5 and J is TRBJ2-5, with D tentatively TRBD2 (6 bases). Germline-derived CDR1 and CDR2 are SGHKS and YYEKEE (reference sequence). The CDR3 runs to 15 residues. V gave up 1 base and J gave up 2 bases, with 12 bases separating them.

The J gene is TRBJ2-1, the V gene TRBV12-3 or TRBV12-4, with D uncertain. There are 14 residues in the CDR3. The V end was cut by 6 bases, the J end by 5 bases, with 14 bases between. CDR3 DNA: TGTGCCAGCAGCGAAGGGTTTTGGGACAATGAGCAGTTCTTC. Encoded protein: CASSEGFWDNEQFF.

There are many counts of this clonotype. This sequence joins TRBV12-3 or TRBV12-4 and TRBJ1-6; TRBD1 matches 10 bases. The J segment lost 9 bases and the V segment lost 5 bases, leaving 7 bases of the junction unmatched. The CDR3 covers 15 residues. The CDR3 nucleotides are TGTGCCAGCAGTATACCCGGGACAGGGGCTTCACCCCTCCACTTT. Amino acid sequence: CASSIPGTGASPLHF.

The J gene is TRBJ2-3, the V gene TRBV7-9, with 10 bases identical to TRBD2. The V and J ends lost 5 bases and 6 bases, in that order; junction bases with no gene match: 14. The CDR3 has 17 residues. Germline V gives CDR1 SEHNR, CDR2 FQNEAQ (reference sequence). Written as DNA, the CDR3 is TGTGCCAGCAGCCTACAGAGGATAGCGGGGGGACTGGATACGCAGTATTTT. Its protein product is CASSLQRIAGGLDTQYF.

This chain joins TRBV7-2 and TRBJ2-5; D not certain. This CDR3 region has 13 residues. Germline CDR1 reads SGHTA; CDR2 reads FQGNSA. V lost 0 bases to trimming and J lost 0 bases, with 2 bases between them. The chain's CDR3 is CASSLADQETQYF. CDR3 sequence (DNA): TGTGCCAGCAGCTTAGCTGACCAAGAGACCCAGTACTTC. The full variable domain, rest sourced from reference TRBV7-2 and TRBJ2-5, is GAGVSQSPSNKVTEKGKDVELRCDPISGHTALYWYRQSLGQGLEFLIYFQGNSAPDKSGLPSDRFSAERTGGSVSTLTIQRTQQEDSAVYLCASSLADQETQYFGPGTRLLVL.

This clonotype was found a few times. V is TRBV16 and J is TRBJ1-2; a weak D match, TRBD1 (5 bases). CDR1 is KGHSY, CDR2 FQNENV, per germline. This CDR3 spans 15 amino acids. The germline V and J ends were trimmed by 2 bases and 7 bases, with 17 bases remaining between them. The CDR3 nucleotides are TGTGCCAGCAGCCAAGTAGGGGTCATCAGTGCTGGCTACACCTTC. Translation: CASSQVGVISAGYTF.

The V and J genes are TRBV29-1 and TRBJ2-5, with D possibly being TRBD2 (6 bases). The CDR3 has 13 residues. V shed 7 bases and J shed 8 bases, with 20 bases lying between them. Germline CDR1 reads SQVTM; CDR2 reads ANQGSEA. CDR3 protein: CSGRDGGRRTQYF. Here the CDR3 DNA reads TGCAGCGGGAGGGACGGGGGACGTCGTACCCAGTACTTC.

The chain has TRBV11-2 and TRBJ2-1, with TRBD2 matching 8 bases. V lost 5 bases to trimming and J lost 9 bases; unmatched junction nucleotides: 15. Germline assignment: CDR1 SGHAT and CDR2 FQNNGV. This CDR3 comprises 16 residues. CDR3 region: CASSHSTSGPFIEQFF. The CDR3 DNA is TGTGCCAGCAGCCACTCAACTAGCGGCCCTTTCATTGAGCAGTTCTTC.

This clonotype was seen at least ten times. J is TRBJ2-7 and V is TRBV4-1; weak D call: TRBD1 (6 bases). The CDR3 totals 15 residues. The germline V and J ends were trimmed by 3 bases and 0 bases, with 12 bases remaining between them. The germline V gene has CDR1 MGHRA and CDR2 YSYEKL. CDR3 sequence (DNA): TGCGCCAGCAGCCACTCAGACAGGAGCTCCTACGAGCAGTACTTC. This codes for CASSHSDRSSYEQYF.

The sample holds a few counts of this clonotype. The gene calls are TRBV5-1 and TRBJ2-3, with TRBD2 identical over 9 bases. Germline V gene lookup returns CDR1 SGHRS and CDR2 YFSETQ. The ends lost 4 bases at V and 0 bases at J; junction bases unmatched: 3. The CDR3 has 15 residues. Here the CDR3 DNA reads TGCGCCAGCAGCCATAGCGGGGGAAGCACAGATACGCAGTATTTT. Translated, it gives CASSHSGGSTDTQYF.

The sample holds a few counts of this clonotype. This chain uses TRBV12-3 or TRBV12-4 with TRBJ1-5, with 9 bases identical to TRBD1. The ends lost 2 bases at V and 3 bases at J; junction bases unmatched: 2. The CDR3 covers 15 residues. CDR3 region: CASSLTGGSNQPQHF. The CDR3 nucleotides read TGTGCCAGCAGTTTAACAGGGGGCTCCAATCAGCCCCAGCATTTT.

This clonotype was seen a few times. This chain uses TRBV7-2 with TRBJ2-1; the D gene is possibly TRBD2 (6 bases). Trimming stripped 5 bases from V and 8 bases from J, with 16 bases between. CDR3 length: 14 residues. CDR1 is SGHTA, CDR2 FQGNSA, per germline. The CDR3 spells CASSRFSSSDEQFF. Here the CDR3 DNA reads TGTGCCAGCAGCCGTTTCTCGTCTAGCGATGAGCAGTTCTTC. Complete variable domain (other parts from reference TRBV7-2 and TRBJ2-1): GAGVSQSPSNKVTEKGKDVELRCDPISGHTALYWYRQSLGQGLEFLIYFQGNSAPDKSGLPSDRFSAERTGGSVSTLTIQRTQQEDSAVYLCASSRFSSSDEQFFGPGTRLTVL.

This clonotype was recorded at least ten times. The chain recombines TRBV14 with TRBJ1-2; no definite D call. The CDR3 runs 13 residues. Germline CDR1 and CDR2: SGHDN and FVKESK. Trimming stripped 4 bases from V and 7 bases from J, with 13 bases between. CDR3: CASSRMELRGYTF. As DNA, the CDR3 is TGTGCCAGCAGCCGGATGGAATTGCGTGGCTACACCTTC.

This chain links TRBV20-1 with TRBJ1-1; TRBD1 might be the D (5 bases). The CDR3 has 13 amino acids. V lost 3 bases and J lost 4, with 12 bases in between. The germline CDR1 and CDR2 sequences are DFQATT and SNEGSKA (reference sequence). CDR3 in amino acids: CSASGSGGTEAFF. The CDR3 DNA reads TGCAGTGCTAGCGGGTCTGGGGGCACTGAAGCTTTCTTT.

Note on this clonotype: A much bigger clone sits one base away, suggesting this may be a read error. V gene TRBV29-1 combines with J gene TRBJ2-3; TRBD2 agrees at 7 bases. This CDR3 region has 13 residues. CDR1 and CDR2 (germline): SQVTM, ANQGSEA. With V trimmed by 6 bases and J by 3 bases, 6 bases remained unmatched. Here the CDR3 reads CSVTSVVTDTQYF. The CDR3 DNA reads TGCAGCGTCACTAGCGTAGTTACAGATACGCAGTATTTT.

This clonotype was seen repeatedly, ten times or more. This chain uses TRBV29-1 with TRBJ2-1; no clear D gene. The germline V gene encodes CDR1 SQVTM and CDR2 ANQGSEA. The ends were cut back, 6 bases at V and 6 bases at J, with 15 bases in the middle. CDR3 length: 13 amino acids. DNA for the CDR3: TGCAGCGTAGTAAGAGCTATACGCAATGAGCAGTTCTTC. Translation gives CSVVRAIRNEQFF.

The chain recombines TRBV20-1 with TRBJ2-1; 11 positions match TRBD2. The junction had 3 bases not matched to a gene; V was cut back by 5 bases and J by 0 bases. This CDR3 has 15 residues. Germline CDR1 DFQATT, CDR2 SNEGSKA (reference sequence). CDR3 protein: CSAVGLAGSYNEQFF. CDR3 bases: TGCAGTGCTGTAGGACTAGCGGGCTCCTACAATGAGCAGTTCTTC.

The V gene is TRBV24-1, the J gene TRBJ2-1; unclear D gene. Trimming took off 4 bases at V and 2 bases at J, with 11 bases between the two ends. There are 15 residues in the CDR3. CDR1 is KGHDR and CDR2 is SFDVKD in the germline V gene. The CDR3 bases are TGTGCCACCAGTGACCCACACGCCCCCTACAATGAGCAGTTCTTC. Amino acids: CATSDPHAPYNEQFF.

This chain uses TRBV7-8 with TRBJ2-7; D remains unclear. V was cut by 5 bases and J by 3 bases, with 14 bases left in between. In germline, CDR1 is SGHVS, CDR2 FQNEAQ. This CDR3 is built from 14 residues. CDR3 amino acids: CASSPPNPGYEQYF. The DNA for the CDR3 is TGTGCCAGCAGCCCCCCAAATCCCGGCTACGAGCAGTACTTC.

The rearrangement uses TRBV12-3 or TRBV12-4 and TRBJ2-5, with 7 bases fitting TRBD1. The CDR3 extends over 15 amino acids. Unmatched junction bases numbered 11, after V lost 6 bases and J lost 4 bases. This CDR3 is CASSGQAGGRETQYF. CDR3 DNA: TGTGCCAGCAGCGGACAGGCAGGCGGTCGAGAGACCCAGTACTTC.